The following is a T cell receptor (beta chain) sequence with its context. Its target is unknown. The sample belongs to a study of radiotherapy plus CTLA-4 blockade in lung cancer. Study details: Among enrolled patients, approximately 18% responded and around 30% achieved disease control.

Study outcomes and limitations: Tumor-derived TCR clones expanded in blood after radiotherapy plus ipilimumab.

Profiling relied on immunoSEQ multiplex PCR, and the TCRdb table lists in-frame clones only, not all of them. Found here are tens of thousands of clones, under 80% of them singletons; the top ten hold 4%. Germline assignment: CDR1 SGHTA and CDR2 FQGTGA. CDR3 length equals 13 residues. V lost 5 bases, J lost 8 bases, and 6 bases stayed unmatched. This chain links TRBV7-3 with TRBJ2-1; 7 bases are a match to TRBD1. The source was peripheral blood, collected from a patient treated with radiotherapy plus ipilimumab. The source is a human donor with non-small cell lung cancer who had a partial response to radiotherapy plus ipilimumab. Some clones in this sample may be carry-over from other donors' samples. As DNA, the CDR3 is TGTGCCAGCAGCCGGATCGGACAGGATGAGCAGTTCTTC. Residues: CASSRIGQDEQFF.